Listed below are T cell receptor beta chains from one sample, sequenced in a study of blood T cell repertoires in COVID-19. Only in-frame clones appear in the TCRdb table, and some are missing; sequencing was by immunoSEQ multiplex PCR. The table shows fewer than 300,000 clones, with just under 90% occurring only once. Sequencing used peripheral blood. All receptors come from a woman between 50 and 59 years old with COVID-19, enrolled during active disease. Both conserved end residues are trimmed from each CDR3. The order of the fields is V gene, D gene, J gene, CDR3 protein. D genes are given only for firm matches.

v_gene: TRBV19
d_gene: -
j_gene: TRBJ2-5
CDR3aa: ASSIHRQGWETQY

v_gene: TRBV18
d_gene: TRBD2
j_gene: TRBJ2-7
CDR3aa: ASSPPGTSGWEQY

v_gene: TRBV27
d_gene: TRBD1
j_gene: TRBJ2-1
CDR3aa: ASSLGQVAYNEQF

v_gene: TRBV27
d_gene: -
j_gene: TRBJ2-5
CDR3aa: ASSALAEGGAQY

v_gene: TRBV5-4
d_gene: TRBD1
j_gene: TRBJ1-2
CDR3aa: ASSLGARGQDYGYT

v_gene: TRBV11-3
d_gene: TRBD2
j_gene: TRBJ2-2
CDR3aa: ASSTDSGIHTGELF

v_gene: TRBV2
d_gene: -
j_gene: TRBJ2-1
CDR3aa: ASSANRDNEQF

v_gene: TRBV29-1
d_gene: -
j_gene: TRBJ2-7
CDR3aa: SVDNGSWEQY

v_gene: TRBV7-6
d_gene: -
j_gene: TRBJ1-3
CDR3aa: ASSPGGGSGNTIY

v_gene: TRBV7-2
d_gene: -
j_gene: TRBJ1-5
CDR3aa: ASSLVGGTGVAQH

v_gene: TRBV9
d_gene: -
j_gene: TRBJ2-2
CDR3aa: ASSVGGNTGELF

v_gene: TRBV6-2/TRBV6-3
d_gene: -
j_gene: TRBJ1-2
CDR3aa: ASSYTDRPYGYT

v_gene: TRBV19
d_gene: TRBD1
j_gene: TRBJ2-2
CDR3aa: ASSTQTGAITGELF

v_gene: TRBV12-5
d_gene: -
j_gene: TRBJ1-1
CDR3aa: ASFRDGVNTEAF

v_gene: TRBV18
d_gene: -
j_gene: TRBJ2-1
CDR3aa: ASSPPRESSYNEQF

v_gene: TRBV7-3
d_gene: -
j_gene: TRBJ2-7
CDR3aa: ASSSYLAGEQY

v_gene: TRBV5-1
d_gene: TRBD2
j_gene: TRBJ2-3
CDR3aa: ASSTGTSGTDTQY

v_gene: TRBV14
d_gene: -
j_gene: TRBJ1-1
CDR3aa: ASSQANRVTEAF

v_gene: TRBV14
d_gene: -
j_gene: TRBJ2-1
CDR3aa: ASSGRVHNEQF

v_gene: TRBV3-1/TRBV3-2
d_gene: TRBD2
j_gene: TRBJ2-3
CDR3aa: ASSLTPGRKGTDTQY

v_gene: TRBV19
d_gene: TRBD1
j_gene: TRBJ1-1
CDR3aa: ASGTAEFPGNTEAF

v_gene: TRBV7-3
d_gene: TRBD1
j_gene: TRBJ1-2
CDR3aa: ASSPRDRPTNYGYT

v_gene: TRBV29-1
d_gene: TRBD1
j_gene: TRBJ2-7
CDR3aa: SVEKTGAGYEQY

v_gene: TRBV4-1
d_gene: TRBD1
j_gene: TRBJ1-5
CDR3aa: ASSQDPGQGIQPQH

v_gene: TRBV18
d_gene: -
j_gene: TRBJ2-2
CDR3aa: ASSPRVLAGADGELF

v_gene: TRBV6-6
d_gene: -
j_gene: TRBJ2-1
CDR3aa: ASSQFPLAHLYNEQF

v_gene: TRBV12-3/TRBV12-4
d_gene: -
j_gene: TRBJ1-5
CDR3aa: ASSTSYQPQH